Below, one T cell receptor beta chain is given with its context. Its antigen is not known. Germline-derived CDR1 and CDR2 are LGHNA and YNFKEQ. The CDR3 has 14 amino acids. The V gene lost 0 bases and the J gene lost 1 base, with 6 bases spanning the gap. These data are taken from a study of T cell responses to AZD1222 COVID-19 vaccine. Whole-study findings and limits: Only six people who got AZD1222 tested seropositive at baseline. Reportedly, nearly half of unique spike TCRs recognized epitopes outside B.1.351/B.1.1.7 mutations.

Assay: immunoSEQ multiplex PCR; the TCRdb copy retains only in-frame clones and omits some. The profile shows around 190,000 clones, about 90% of them singletons. The J gene is TRBJ1-1, the V gene TRBV4-2; D gene ambiguous. This receptor was taken from an adult in good health. The material was peripheral blood, obtained on day 0 of AZD1222 vaccination. The CDR3 spells CASSQELRNTEAFF. For the CDR3, the DNA is TGTGCCAGCAGCCAAGAGCTACGGAACACTGAAGCTTTCTTT.